This T cell receptor (beta chain) was profiled in a study of shared clonotypes between healthy human individuals. Authors' analysis steps: For the immunoSEQ data, sequences were junction-only without quality scores, so filtering differed. Assay used: immunoSEQ multiplex PCR; TCRdb lists only in-frame clones, some missing. That table furnishes V, J and clone size, whereas the DNA furnished D and trimming. The sample yields roughly 700,000 clones, 74% seen once. This clone was recorded a few times. Only Caucasian adults living in Nashville, Tennessee made up the donor group. Trimming left V 3 bases short and J 0 bases short, with 14 bases between. This CDR3 has 16 residues. Germline-derived CDR1 and CDR2 are SGHRS and YFSETQ.

Material: memory CD4+ T cells sorted from blood. The subset: CD45RA-negative fraction. The sequence was obtained from a woman between 25 and 40 years old in good health. V and J are TRBV5-1 and TRBJ2-3, with D uncertain. CDR3 nucleotides: TGCGCCAGCAGCTCCCAAGGAGCGTTTAGCACAGATACGCAGTATTTT. Its translation is CASSSQGAFSTDTQYF.